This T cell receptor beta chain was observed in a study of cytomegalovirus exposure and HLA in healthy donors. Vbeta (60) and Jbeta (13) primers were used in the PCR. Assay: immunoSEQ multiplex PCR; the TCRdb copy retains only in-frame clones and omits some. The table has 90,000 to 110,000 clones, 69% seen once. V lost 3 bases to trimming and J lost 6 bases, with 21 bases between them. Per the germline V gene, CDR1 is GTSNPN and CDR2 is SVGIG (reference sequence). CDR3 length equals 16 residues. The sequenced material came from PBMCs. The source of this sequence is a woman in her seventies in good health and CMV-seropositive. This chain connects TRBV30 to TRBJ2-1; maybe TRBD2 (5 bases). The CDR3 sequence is CAWRDPVYSRVNEQFF. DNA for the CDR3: TGTGCCTGGAGGGACCCGGTTTACTCGAGGGTCAATGAGCAGTTCTTC.